The 30 T cell receptor beta chains reported below all come from one sample, sequenced in a study of blood T cell repertoires in COVID-19. Generated by immunoSEQ multiplex PCR, the TCRdb table keeps only in-frame clones and is missing some. This sample has some 220,000 clones; 80% occur once, and the top ten carry around 13%. The sample was peripheral blood. The receptors originated from a human donor in a cohort sampled during active COVID-19.

The CDR3 here is CASRQGIAEAFF. The DNA for the CDR3 is TGTGCCAGCAGACAGGGAATTGCTGAAGCTTTCTTT. The rearrangement joins TRBV28 to TRBJ1-1, with D possibly being TRBD1 (6 bases). Trimming shortened V by 6 bases and J by 6 bases, and 11 bases separated the two germline ends. CDR3 size: 12 residues. Germline CDR1 MDHEN, CDR2 SYDVKM.

CDR3 in amino acids: CASSAGTGRSGNTIYF. CDR3 DNA sequence: TGTGCCAGCAGCGCCGGGACAGGACGCTCTGGAAACACCATATATTTT. The chain carries TRBV7-9 and TRBJ1-3, with 8 bases lining up with TRBD1. The V gene end was trimmed by 5 bases and the J gene end by 0 bases; junction bases not matched to a gene: 6. The CDR3 consists of 16 residues. From germline, CDR1 is SEHNR and CDR2 FQNEAQ (reference sequence).

The V gene is TRBV6-6, the J gene TRBJ1-2, with 7 bases identical to TRBD1. Germline V gene data show CDR1 as MNHNY and CDR2 as SVGAGI (reference sequence). The CDR3 consists of 12 residues. Losses at the gene ends were 6 bases for V and 9 bases for J; bases not matched to a gene: 7. CDR3 residues: CASSRQGESYTF. The CDR3 DNA follows: TGTGCCAGCAGCCGACAGGGCGAAAGCTACACCTTC.

This clone was recorded only once. The rearrangement links TRBV7-9 to TRBJ1-1, with 7 nucleotides matching TRBD1. The CDR3 contains 15 residues. CDR1 and CDR2 (germline): SEHNR, FQNEAQ (reference sequence). Trimming cost V 5 bases and J 3 bases; bases outside gene matches: 9. CDR3 sequence reads: CASSRQGGGDTEAFF. CDR3 bases: TGTGCCAGCAGCCGGCAGGGGGGTGGAGACACTGAAGCTTTCTTT.

The chain carries TRBV7-6 and TRBJ2-1; the D gene is possibly TRBD1 (5 bases). V gave up 5 bases and J gave up 5 bases, with 19 bases separating them. The CDR3 is made up of 16 amino acids. The germline V gene encodes CDR1 SGHVS and CDR2 FNYEAQ. The CDR3 here is CASSRTGGQQHNEQFF. The CDR3 DNA reads TGTGCCAGCAGCCGAACCGGCGGACAACAACACAATGAGCAGTTCTTC.

V gene TRBV15 combines with J gene TRBJ2-1, with D possibly matching TRBD1 (6 bases). This CDR3 comprises 16 residues. Germline V gene data show CDR1 as LNHNV and CDR2 as YYDKDF (reference sequence). Trimming removed 0 bases from V and 7 bases from J, with 16 bases in between. The CDR3 sequence: CATSRDNREFGNEQFF. CDR3 in DNA: TGTGCCACCAGCAGAGATAACAGGGAGTTCGGGAATGAGCAGTTCTTC.

The rearrangement joins TRBV28 to TRBJ1-6; maybe TRBD1 (6 bases). Trimming cost V 5 bases and J 14 bases, with 13 bases left between them. This CDR3 region has 12 residues. Germline lookup yields CDR1 MDHEN and CDR2 SYDVKM. In DNA form, the CDR3 reads TGTGCCAGCAGTCGACAGGTTGGATCCCTCCACTTT. This gives the protein CASSRQVGSLHF. The full variable domain, its missing parts supplied by reference TRBV28 and TRBJ1-6, is DVKVTQSSRYLVKRTGEKVFLECVQDMDHENMFWYRQDPGLGLRLIYFSYDVKMKEKGDIPEGYSVSREKKERFSLILESASTNQTSMYLCASSRQVGSLHFGNGTRLTVT.

The chain couples TRBV19 to TRBJ2-7, with D perhaps TRBD2 (5 bases). V lost 6 bases, J lost 1 base, and 19 bases lay in between. CDR1 is LNHDA, CDR2 SQIVND, per germline (reference sequence). The CDR3 runs 16 residues. For the CDR3, the DNA is TGTGCCAGTAGGTATACGTTAGGGAGTGGGTCCTACGAGCAGTACTTC. This codes for CASRYTLGSGSYEQYF.

This chain connects TRBV2 to TRBJ1-5; maybe TRBD1 (5 bases). V was trimmed by 7 bases and J by 1 base, leaving 14 bases between them. The CDR3 covers 15 residues. Germline values: CDR1 SNHLY, CDR2 FYNNEI. The chain's CDR3 is CASKLDSRSNQPQHF. Written as DNA, the CDR3 is TGTGCCAGCAAATTAGACAGTCGCAGCAATCAGCCCCAGCATTTT.

The chain combines TRBV18 with TRBJ2-5; 9 bases map to TRBD1. This CDR3 has 16 amino acids. The germline V gene has CDR1 KGHSH and CDR2 LQKENI. After removal of 6 bases from V and 5 bases from J, the junction contained 13 bases not matched to a gene. The CDR3 region has the DNA TGTGCCAGCTCCCACCTATTTACAGGGGGCGGCGAGACCCAGTACTTC. Residues: CASSHLFTGGGETQYF.

The chain has TRBV27 and TRBJ1-5; 7 bases are shared with TRBD1. The junction had 2 bases not matched to a gene; V was cut back by 6 bases and J by 6 bases. The CDR3 has 12 amino acids. CDR1 MNHEY and CDR2 SMNVEV come from the germline V gene (reference sequence). CDR3 sequence (DNA): TGTGCCAGCAGGACAGGGATTCAGCCCCAGCATTTT. Translating gives CASRTGIQPQHF.

This chain links TRBV5-6 with TRBJ2-7; 7 nucleotides agree with TRBD2. Germline CDR1 SGHDT, CDR2 YYEEEE. J gave up 6 bases and V 7 bases, and 7 bases lay outside the gene matches. This CDR3 region has 12 residues. CDR3 sequence reads: CASSRLAGEQYF. CDR3 nucleotide sequence: TGTGCCAGCTCCCGACTAGCAGGCGAGCAGTACTTC.

The rearrangement joins TRBV3-1 (or the pseudogene TRBV3-2) to TRBJ2-5; D may be TRBD2 (5 bases). Deletions cut 4 bases from V and 2 bases from J, with 17 bases between. The CDR3 has 16 amino acids. CDR1 is LGHDT, CDR2 YNNKEL, per germline (reference sequence). The DNA for the CDR3 is TGTGCCAGCAGCCCGCCCAGTACTAGTGAGCAAGAGACCCAGTACTTC. Protein: CASSPPSTSEQETQYF.

There are a few counts of this clone. V and J are TRBV9 and TRBJ1-5, with D uncertain. CDR1 and CDR2 from the germline V gene are SGDLS and YYNGEE. Trimming left V 0 bases short and J 6 bases short, with 16 bases between. This CDR3 has 16 amino acids. CDR3 amino acids: CASSVGLATEGQPQHF. Here the CDR3 DNA reads TGTGCCAGCAGCGTAGGGTTGGCTACGGAGGGTCAGCCCCAGCATTTT.

Note on this clone: Mismatch with germline at one junction end may stem from a read error. The CDR3 loop is CASSSSPLAANTGELFF. The CDR3 nucleotides are TGTGCTAGCAGCTCTTCCCCCCTAGCGGCTAACACCGGGGAGCTGTTTTTT. The chain couples TRBV7-7 to TRBJ2-2; 7 bases line up with TRBD2. The germline V gene has CDR1 SSHAT and CDR2 FNYEAQ (reference sequence). There are 17 residues in the CDR3.

This clone was picked up one time. The chain carries TRBV7-2 and TRBJ1-5, with 9 bases fitting TRBD1. Losses at the gene ends were 5 bases for V and 7 bases for J; bases not matched to a gene: 12. The CDR3 spans 16 residues. Germline V lookup: CDR1 SGHTA, CDR2 FQGNSA. The CDR3 sequence is CASSPQGQGNSQPQHF. Here the CDR3 DNA reads TGTGCCAGCAGCCCACAGGGACAGGGAAACAGCCAGCCCCAGCATTTT.

The chain joins TRBV5-1 to TRBJ2-7; maybe TRBD2 (5 bases). Germline lookup yields CDR1 SGHRS and CDR2 YFSETQ. Trimming removed 0 bases from V and 5 bases from J, with 15 bases in between. The CDR3 is made up of 15 amino acids. The CDR3 bases are TGCGCCAGCAGCTTGGTTCGGGGAATAGACAACGAGCAGTACTTC. The encoded protein is CASSLVRGIDNEQYF.

This rearrangement joins TRBV29-1 to TRBJ1-2, with TRBD1 matching 7 bases. Germline assignment: CDR1 SQVTM and CDR2 ANQGSEA. V trimming: 6 bases; J trimming: 1 base; junction bases outside the gene matches: 5. The CDR3 contains 13 residues. CDR3 nucleotide sequence: TGCAGCGTGGGACAGAACCTTAACTATGGCTACACCTTC. Amino acids: CSVGQNLNYGYTF.

The chain recombines TRBV24-1 with TRBJ1-1; 9 bases map to TRBD1. CDR1 and CDR2 from the germline V gene are KGHDR and SFDVKD. The J segment lost 6 bases and the V segment lost 7 bases, leaving 8 bases of the junction unmatched. The CDR3 is made up of 14 amino acids. The CDR3 reads CATSPGDRVAEAFF. Written as DNA, the CDR3 is TGTGCCACCAGCCCGGGGGACAGGGTGGCTGAAGCTTTCTTT.

This clone was recorded many times. This chain uses TRBV19 with TRBJ1-2; 8 nucleotides align to TRBD1. CDR1 is LNHDA and CDR2 is SQIVND in the germline V gene (reference sequence). V was pared by 6 bases and J by 0 bases, with 15 bases of the junction left unmatched. The CDR3 length is 18 residues. DNA for the CDR3: TGTGCCAGTAGGACGACAGGGGTCACACAACAAGCTAACTATGGCTACACCTTC. This codes for CASRTTGVTQQANYGYTF.

The chain uses TRBV5-4 and TRBJ2-5; D possibly corresponds to TRBD1 (6 bases). Per germline, CDR1 SGHNT and CDR2 YYREEE (reference sequence). V was cut by 6 bases and J by 4 bases, with 16 bases left in between. The CDR3 consists of 14 residues. The CDR3 nucleotides are TGTGCCAGCACAGGGGCGTTACAAGGAGAGACCCAGTACTTC. This sequence encodes CASTGALQGETQYF.

This chain connects TRBV15 to TRBJ1-1; no definite D call. V was trimmed by 2 bases and J by 2 bases, leaving 18 bases between them. This CDR3 region has 17 residues. Looked up from germline, CDR1 is LNHNV and CDR2 is YYDKDF (reference sequence). The CDR3 coding sequence is TGTGCCACCAGCAGATTTTCGGGGTTGGGTACAAACACTGAAGCTTTCTTT. This gives the protein CATSRFSGLGTNTEAFF. The full variable domain, its missing parts supplied by reference TRBV15 and TRBJ1-1, is DAMVIQNPRYQVTQFGKPVTLSCSQTLNHNVMYWYQQKSSQAPKLLFHYYDKDFNNEADTPDNFQSRRPNTSFCFLDIRSPGLGDTAMYLCATSRFSGLGTNTEAFFGQGTRLTVV.

The chain links TRBV28 to TRBJ2-3, with TRBD2 matching over 10 bases. The CDR3 is 15 amino acids. Germline CDR1 is MDHEN and CDR2 is SYDVKM. Trimming removed 5 bases from V and 5 bases from J; junction bases left unmatched: 7. CDR3 nucleotides: TGTGCCAGCAGTCTACCTAGCGGGAGTATAGATACGCAGTATTTT. Amino acid sequence: CASSLPSGSIDTQYF.

The chain employs TRBV7-8 and TRBJ2-2; D gene uncertain. Germline lookup yields CDR1 SGHVS and CDR2 FQNEAQ. The V gene lost 0 bases and the J gene lost 5 bases, with 7 bases spanning the gap. This CDR3 is 14 amino acids long. The CDR3 DNA reads as TGTGCCAGCAGCTTAGCCCCGAGGACCGGGGAGCTGTTTTTT. Its protein product is CASSLAPRTGELFF. The whole variable domain, remainder taken from reference TRBV7-8 and TRBJ2-2, is GAGVSQSPRYKVAKRGQDVALRCDPISGHVSLFWYQQALGQGPEFLTYFQNEAQLDKSGLPSDRFFAERPEGSVSTLKIQRTQQEDSAVYLCASSLAPRTGELFFGEGSRLTVL.

The chain links TRBV19 to TRBJ1-2; 7 bases match TRBD1. The CDR3 sequence is 14 residues long. The germline V gene encodes CDR1 LNHDA and CDR2 SQIVND (reference sequence). The V segment lost 1 base and the J segment 7 bases; nucleotides outside the gene matches: 6. The CDR3 region has the DNA TGTGCCAGTAGTATAGGACAGGGAGTTGGTGGCTACACCTTC. It codes for CASSIGQGVGGYTF.

The chain carries TRBV5-1 and TRBJ1-1, with TRBD1 as a possible D gene (6 bases). The CDR3 contains 14 residues. Germline values: CDR1 SGHRS, CDR2 YFSETQ. The V gene lost 4 bases and the J gene lost 2 bases, with 12 bases spanning the gap. The DNA of the CDR3 is TGCGCCAGCAGCGGGGACACCCCAAACACTGAAGCTTTCTTT. Translating it yields CASSGDTPNTEAFF.

The J gene is TRBJ2-7, the V gene TRBV5-6; a possible D gene is TRBD2 (7 bases). V lost 0 bases, J lost 2 bases, and 18 bases lay in between. Per germline, CDR1 SGHDT and CDR2 YYEEEE. The CDR3 loop spans 17 amino acids. DNA of the CDR3: TGTGCCAGCAGCTTGGTCCCGGGGGCTAGCGGCCCCTACGAGCAGTACTTC. This gives the protein CASSLVPGASGPYEQYF.

The rearrangement joins TRBV7-3 to TRBJ2-1; D may be TRBD2 (6 bases). This CDR3 has 16 amino acids. V dropped 0 bases and J dropped 4 bases, with 13 bases sitting between them. The germline gives CDR1 SGHTA, CDR2 FQGTGA. The CDR3 DNA is TGTGCCAGCAGCTTAACGGGCGGGGCCAAATACAATGAGCAGTTCTTC. Amino acids: CASSLTGGAKYNEQFF.

The chain links TRBV7-2 to TRBJ2-7; D is uncertain. CDR1 is SGHTA, CDR2 FQGNSA, per germline. The CDR3 runs 14 residues. The V end was cut by 6 bases, the J end by 5 bases, with 17 bases between. The CDR3 is CASSRSYRVHEQYF. CDR3 coding DNA: TGTGCCAGCAGTCGATCCTACCGGGTCCACGAGCAGTACTTC.

The chain employs TRBV5-1 and TRBJ1-2; 8 nucleotides match TRBD1. Looked up from germline, CDR1 is SGHRS and CDR2 is YFSETQ. This CDR3 comprises 14 residues. The V segment lost 4 bases and the J segment 4 bases; nucleotides outside the gene matches: 6. CDR3 sequence: CASSGQGSFYGYTF. CDR3 sequence (DNA): TGCGCCAGCAGCGGACAGGGATCCTTCTATGGCTACACCTTC. Full variable domain (rest looked up from reference TRBV5-1 and TRBJ1-2): KAGVTQTPRYLIKTRGQQVTLSCSPISGHRSVSWYQQTPGQGLQFLFEYFSETQRNKGNFPGRFSGRQFSNSRSEMNVSTLELGDSALYLCASSGQGSFYGYTFGSGTRLTVV.